The text below deals with one T cell receptor beta chain. The source of the sample is a study of glioma-infiltrating T cells after dendritic cell vaccination. Looking at the study overall: The vaccine used monocyte-derived dendritic cells pulsed overnight with autologous tumor lysate.

V was clipped by 5 bases and J by 4 bases, with 11 bases between them. Germline V lookup: CDR1 SGHTA, CDR2 FQGNSA. The CDR3 extends over 14 amino acids. All glioblastoma patients lacked an isocitrate dehydrogenase mutation. The protocol was immunoSEQ multiplex PCR, while the TCRdb copy is restricted to in-frame clones and leaves out a portion. The data show roughly 90,000 clones, with more than 75% seen just once and 15% to 17% held by the top ten. V usage is TRBV7-2 and J usage is TRBJ2-2; perhaps TRBD2 as D (6 bases). The TCR comes from a human donor with glioblastoma. This material consisted of blood, taken before dendritic cell vaccination. The CDR3 region has the DNA TGTGCCAGCAGCCGGGAGTCGGGCACCGGGGAGCTGTTTTTT. It specifies CASSRESGTGELFF. Drawing the rest from reference TRBV7-2 and TRBJ2-2, the complete variable domain is GAGVSQSPSNKVTEKGKDVELRCDPISGHTALYWYRQSLGQGLEFLIYFQGNSAPDKSGLPSDRFSAERTGGSVSTLTIQRTQQEDSAVYLCASSRESGTGELFFGEGSRLTVL.